This entry describes one T cell receptor (beta chain). This entry comes from a study of CD8 T cells in Susac syndrome. Random hexamers were used to reverse transcribe the RNA input (roughly 0.5 to 1 ug). An immunoSEQ multiplex PCR amplified TCR beta CDR3 over 54 Vbeta and 13 Jbeta. In TCRdb, the immunoSEQ multiplex PCR reads were re-called with MiXCR into one record per CDR3 protein. This sample has roughly 300,000 distinct CDR3 sequences, with about 85% found just once. CDR1 and CDR2 (germline): MDHEN, SYDVKM. V lost 7 bases, J lost 4 bases, and 19 bases lay in between. The CDR3 consists of 15 residues.

V gene TRBV28 combines with J gene TRBJ1-2; the D gene is possibly TRBD1 (5 bases). This clonotype was obtained from a human donor with multiple sclerosis. Sequencing was done on a sample of CD8+ T cells from PBMCs. The CDR3 nucleotides read TGTGCCAGCACCTGGGGCAGGGCTTTGCCCTATGGCTACACCTTC. It encodes CASTWGRALPYGYTF.